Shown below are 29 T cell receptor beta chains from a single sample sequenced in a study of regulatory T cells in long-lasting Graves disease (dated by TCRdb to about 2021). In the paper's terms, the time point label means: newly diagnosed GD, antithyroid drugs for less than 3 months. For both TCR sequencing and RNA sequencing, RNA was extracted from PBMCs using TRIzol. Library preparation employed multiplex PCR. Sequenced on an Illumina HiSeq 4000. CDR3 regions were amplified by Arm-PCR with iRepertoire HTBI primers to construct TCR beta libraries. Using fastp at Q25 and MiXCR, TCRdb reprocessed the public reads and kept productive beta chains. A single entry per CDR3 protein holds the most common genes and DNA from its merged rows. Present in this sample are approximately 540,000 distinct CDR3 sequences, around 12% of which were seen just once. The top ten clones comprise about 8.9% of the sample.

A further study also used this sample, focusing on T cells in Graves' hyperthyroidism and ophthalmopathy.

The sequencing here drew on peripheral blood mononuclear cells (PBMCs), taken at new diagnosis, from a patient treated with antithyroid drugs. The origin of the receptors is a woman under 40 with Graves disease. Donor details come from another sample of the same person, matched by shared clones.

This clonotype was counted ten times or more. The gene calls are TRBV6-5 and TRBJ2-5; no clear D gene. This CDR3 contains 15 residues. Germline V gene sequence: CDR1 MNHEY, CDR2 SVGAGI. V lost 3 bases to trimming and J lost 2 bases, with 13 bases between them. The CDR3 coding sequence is TGTGCCAGCAGTTATAGTTGGCGGAGACAAGAGACCCAGTACTTC. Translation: CASSYSWRRQETQYF.

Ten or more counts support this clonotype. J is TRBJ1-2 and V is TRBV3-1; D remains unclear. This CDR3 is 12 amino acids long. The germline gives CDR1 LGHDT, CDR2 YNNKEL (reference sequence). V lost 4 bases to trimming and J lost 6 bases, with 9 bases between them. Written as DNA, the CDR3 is TGTGCCAGCAGCCTAGAAGGGCATGGCTACACCTTC. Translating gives CASSLEGHGYTF.

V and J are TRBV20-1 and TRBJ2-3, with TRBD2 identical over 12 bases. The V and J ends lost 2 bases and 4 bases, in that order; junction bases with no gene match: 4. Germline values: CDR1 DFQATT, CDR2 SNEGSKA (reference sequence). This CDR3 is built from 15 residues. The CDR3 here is CSARLAGGPSDTQYF. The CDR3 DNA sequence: TGCAGTGCTAGACTAGCGGGAGGGCCATCAGATACGCAGTATTTT.

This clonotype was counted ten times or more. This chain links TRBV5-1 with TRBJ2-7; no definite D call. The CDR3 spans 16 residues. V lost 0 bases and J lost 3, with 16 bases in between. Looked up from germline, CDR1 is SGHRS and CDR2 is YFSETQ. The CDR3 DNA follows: TGCGCCAGCAGCTTGGCGGGCGGTCAGGACGGCTACGAGCAGTACTTC. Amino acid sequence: CASSLAGGQDGYEQYF.

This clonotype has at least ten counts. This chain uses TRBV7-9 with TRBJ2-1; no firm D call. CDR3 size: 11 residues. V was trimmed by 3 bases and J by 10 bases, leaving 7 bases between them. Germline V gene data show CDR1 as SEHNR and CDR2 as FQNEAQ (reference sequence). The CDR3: CASSLTGEQFF. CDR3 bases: TGTGCCAGCAGCTTGACGGGCGAGCAGTTCTTC.

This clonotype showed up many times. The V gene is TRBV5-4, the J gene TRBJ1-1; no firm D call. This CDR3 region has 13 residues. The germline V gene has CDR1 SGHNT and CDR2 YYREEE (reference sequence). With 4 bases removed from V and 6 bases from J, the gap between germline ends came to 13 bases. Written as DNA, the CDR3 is TGTGCCAGCAGCGGCCTTGACGTTGCTGAAGCTTTCTTT. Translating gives CASSGLDVAEAFF.

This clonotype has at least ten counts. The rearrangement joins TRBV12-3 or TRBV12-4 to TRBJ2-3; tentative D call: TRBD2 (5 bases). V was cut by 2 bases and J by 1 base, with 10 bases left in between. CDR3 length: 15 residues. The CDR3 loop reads CASSLNVGGTDTQYF. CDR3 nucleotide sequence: TGTGCCAGCAGTTTAAACGTGGGAGGCACAGATACGCAGTATTTT.

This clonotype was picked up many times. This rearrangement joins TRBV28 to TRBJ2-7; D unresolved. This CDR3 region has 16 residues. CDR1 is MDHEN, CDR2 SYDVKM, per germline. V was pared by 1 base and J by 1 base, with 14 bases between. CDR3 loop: CASSLLGATRSYEQYF. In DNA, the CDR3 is TGTGCCAGCAGTTTATTAGGCGCGACCCGTTCCTACGAGCAGTACTTC.

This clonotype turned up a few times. The CDR3 coding sequence is TGTGCCAGCAGCTCTGGACAGTCCTTTCGGAGAGGCTACACCTTC. The encoded protein is CASSSGQSFRRGYTF. The V call is TRBV5-5, the J call TRBJ1-2; weak D call: TRBD1 (6 bases). Between the trimmed V and J ends, which lost 3 bases and 8 bases, there was a span of 20 bases. The CDR3 is 15 amino acids. Germline assignment: CDR1 SGHKS and CDR2 YYEKEE (reference sequence).

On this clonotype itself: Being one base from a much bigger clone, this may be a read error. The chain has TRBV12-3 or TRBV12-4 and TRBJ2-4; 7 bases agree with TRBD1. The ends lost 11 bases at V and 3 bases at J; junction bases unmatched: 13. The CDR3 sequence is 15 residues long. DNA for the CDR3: TGTGCCGGCAACCCAACCGGGACAGACAAAAACATTCAGTACTTC. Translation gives CAGNPTGTDKNIQYF.

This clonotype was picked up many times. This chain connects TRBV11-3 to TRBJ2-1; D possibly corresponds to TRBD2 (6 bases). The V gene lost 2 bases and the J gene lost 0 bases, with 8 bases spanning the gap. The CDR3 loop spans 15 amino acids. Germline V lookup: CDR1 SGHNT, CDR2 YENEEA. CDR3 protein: CASSLPGVSYNEQFF. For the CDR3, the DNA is TGTGCCAGCAGCTTACCGGGAGTCTCCTACAATGAGCAGTTCTTC.

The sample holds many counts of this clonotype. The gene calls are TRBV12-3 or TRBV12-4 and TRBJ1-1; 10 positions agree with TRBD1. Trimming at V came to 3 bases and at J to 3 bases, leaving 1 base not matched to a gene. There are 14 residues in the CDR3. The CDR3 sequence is CASSFGTGDTEAFF. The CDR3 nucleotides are TGTGCCAGCAGTTTCGGGACAGGGGACACTGAAGCTTTCTTT.

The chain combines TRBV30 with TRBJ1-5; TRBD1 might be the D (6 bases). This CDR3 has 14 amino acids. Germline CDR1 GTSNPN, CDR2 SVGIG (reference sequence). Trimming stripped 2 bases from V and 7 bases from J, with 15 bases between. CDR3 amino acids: CAWSPGTTNQPQHF. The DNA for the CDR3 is TGTGCCTGGAGTCCCGGGACAACTAACCAGCCCCAGCATTTT.

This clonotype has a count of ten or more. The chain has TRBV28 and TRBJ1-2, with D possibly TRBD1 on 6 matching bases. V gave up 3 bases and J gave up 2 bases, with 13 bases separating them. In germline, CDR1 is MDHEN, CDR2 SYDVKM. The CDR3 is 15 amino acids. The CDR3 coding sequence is TGTGCCAGCAGTTTTCTCGACAGGAAAAACTATGGCTACACCTTC. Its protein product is CASSFLDRKNYGYTF.

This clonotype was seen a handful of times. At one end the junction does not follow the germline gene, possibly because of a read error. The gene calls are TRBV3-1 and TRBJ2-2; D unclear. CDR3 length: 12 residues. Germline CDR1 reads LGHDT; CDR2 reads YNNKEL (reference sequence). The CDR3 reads CTSSQVGGELFF. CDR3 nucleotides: TGTACCAGCAGCCAAGTCGGCGGGGAGCTGTTTTTT.

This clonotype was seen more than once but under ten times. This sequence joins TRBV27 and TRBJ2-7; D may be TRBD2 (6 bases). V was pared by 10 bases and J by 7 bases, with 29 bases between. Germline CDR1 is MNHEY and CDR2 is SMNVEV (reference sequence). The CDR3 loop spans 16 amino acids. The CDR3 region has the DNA TGTGCCACCAAAACCCACACCCCCGCGGGGCATTGGGAGCAGTACTTC. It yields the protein CATKTHTPAGHWEQYF.

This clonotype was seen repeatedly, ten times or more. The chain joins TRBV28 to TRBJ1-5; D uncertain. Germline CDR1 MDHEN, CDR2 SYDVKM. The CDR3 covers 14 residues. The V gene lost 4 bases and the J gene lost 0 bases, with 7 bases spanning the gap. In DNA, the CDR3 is TGTGCCAGCAGTTGGGGTTATAGCAATCAGCCCCAGCATTTT. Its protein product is CASSWGYSNQPQHF.

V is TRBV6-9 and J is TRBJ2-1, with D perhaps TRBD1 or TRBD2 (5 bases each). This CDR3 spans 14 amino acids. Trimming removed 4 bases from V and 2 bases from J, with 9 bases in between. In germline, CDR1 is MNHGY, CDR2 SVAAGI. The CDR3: CASSWDPPYNEQFF. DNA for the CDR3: TGTGCCAGCAGTTGGGACCCGCCCTACAATGAGCAGTTCTTC.

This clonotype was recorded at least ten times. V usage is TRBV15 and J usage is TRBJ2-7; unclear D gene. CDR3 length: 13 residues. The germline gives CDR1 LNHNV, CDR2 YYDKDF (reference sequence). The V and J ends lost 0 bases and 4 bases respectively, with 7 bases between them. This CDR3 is CATSREARYEQYF. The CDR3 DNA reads TGTGCCACCAGCAGAGAAGCGAGATACGAGCAGTACTTC.

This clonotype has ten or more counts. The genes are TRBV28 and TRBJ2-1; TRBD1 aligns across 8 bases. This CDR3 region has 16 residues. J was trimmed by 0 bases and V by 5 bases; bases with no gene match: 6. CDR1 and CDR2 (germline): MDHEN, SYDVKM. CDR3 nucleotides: TGTGCCAGCAGTGCCATAGGGACAGGCTCCTACAATGAGCAGTTCTTC. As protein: CASSAIGTGSYNEQFF.

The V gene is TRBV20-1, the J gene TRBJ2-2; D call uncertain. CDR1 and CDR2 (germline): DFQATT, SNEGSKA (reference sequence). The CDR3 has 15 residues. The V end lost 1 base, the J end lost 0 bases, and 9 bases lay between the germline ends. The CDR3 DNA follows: TGCAGTGCTAGAGTCCCCGGGTCGAACACCGGGGAGCTGTTTTTT. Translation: CSARVPGSNTGELFF.

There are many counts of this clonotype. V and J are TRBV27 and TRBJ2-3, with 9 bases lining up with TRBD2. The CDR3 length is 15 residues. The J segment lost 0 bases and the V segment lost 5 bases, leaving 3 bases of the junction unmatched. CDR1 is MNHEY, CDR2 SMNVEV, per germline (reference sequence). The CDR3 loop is CASSGLAISTDTQYF. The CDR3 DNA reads TGTGCCAGCAGTGGACTAGCGATCAGCACAGATACGCAGTATTTT.

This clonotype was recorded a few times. CDR3 amino acids: CASSPRDRVGNNEQFF. CDR3 nucleotide sequence: TGTGCCAGCTCACCACGGGACAGGGTAGGGAACAATGAGCAGTTCTTC. The rearrangement joins TRBV18 to TRBJ2-1; 9 bases are shared with TRBD1. Germline values: CDR1 KGHSH, CDR2 LQKENI. This CDR3 has 16 amino acids. V was clipped by 1 base and J by 5 bases; unmatched bases: 6.

CDR3 DNA sequence: TGTGCCAGCAACCTCGGACAGGGTGTGGAGGAAAAACTGTTTTTT. Its protein product is CASNLGQGVEEKLFF. The V call is TRBV12-3 or TRBV12-4, the J call TRBJ1-4, with 8 bases aligning to TRBD1. The CDR3 runs to 15 residues. V was pared by 7 bases and J by 8 bases, with 12 bases of the junction left unmatched.

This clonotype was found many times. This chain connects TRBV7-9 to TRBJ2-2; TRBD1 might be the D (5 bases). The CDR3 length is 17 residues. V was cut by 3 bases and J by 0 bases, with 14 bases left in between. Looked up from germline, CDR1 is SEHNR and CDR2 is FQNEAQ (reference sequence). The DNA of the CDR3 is TGTGCCAGCAGCTTTAACAGGATCTTCGCGAACACCGGGGAGCTGTTTTTT. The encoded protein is CASSFNRIFANTGELFF.

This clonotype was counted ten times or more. The CDR3 DNA follows: TGTGCCAGCAGTCTCTGGGACAGAAACAATGAGCAGTTCTTC. Residues: CASSLWDRNNEQFF. The chain links TRBV12-3 or TRBV12-4 to TRBJ2-1, with 7 bases lining up with TRBD1. V was pared by 5 bases and J by 5 bases, with 6 bases of the junction left unmatched. This CDR3 comprises 14 residues.

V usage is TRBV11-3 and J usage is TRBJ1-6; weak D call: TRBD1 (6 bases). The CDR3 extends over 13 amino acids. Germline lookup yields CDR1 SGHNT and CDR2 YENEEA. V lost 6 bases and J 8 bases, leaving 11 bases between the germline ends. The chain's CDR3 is CASRRDTDSPLHF. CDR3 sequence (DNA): TGTGCCAGCAGGCGGGACACAGATTCACCCCTCCACTTT.

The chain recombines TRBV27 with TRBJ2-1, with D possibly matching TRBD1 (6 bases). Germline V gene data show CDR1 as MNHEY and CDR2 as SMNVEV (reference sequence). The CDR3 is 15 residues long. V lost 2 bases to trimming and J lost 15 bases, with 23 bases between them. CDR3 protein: CASSLVGATGVSGFF. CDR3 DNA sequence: TGTGCCAGCAGTTTAGTTGGGGCGACAGGCGTTTCAGGGTTCTTC.

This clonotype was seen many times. The CDR3 sequence is CASLGQGTRRQYF. The CDR3 DNA reads as TGTGCCAGCCTGGGACAGGGAACGCGAAGGCAGTACTTC. This chain joins TRBV27 and TRBJ2-7; TRBD1 agrees at 9 bases. Trimming cost V 8 bases and J 9 bases; bases outside gene matches: 11. Germline-derived CDR1 and CDR2 are MNHEY and SMNVEV (reference sequence). This CDR3 is built from 13 residues.